This T cell receptor (beta chain) was observed in a study of T cells in Graves' hyperthyroidism and ophthalmopathy. The CDR3 regions of TCR beta were amplified from RNA transcripts. The HTBI primer set served for first-round RT-PCR of the TCR CDR3. TCRdb called the multiplex PCR reads again in MiXCR, with one record for every CDR3 protein. The sample includes 500,000 to 600,000 distinct CDR3 sequences, 46% of them seen just once. Sequences were obtained from peripheral blood or thyroid tissue (not recorded which). The sequence was collected from an adult woman with Graves' disease, either hyperthyroidism or ophthalmopathy (not recorded which).

In DNA, the CDR3 is TGTGCCAGTACCGCAGGACGCCTTGCCGGGGAGCTGTTTTTT. Translating it yields CASTAGRLAGELFF. The chain recombines TRBV19 with TRBJ2-2, with D hard to call. The V gene's germline CDR1 is LNHDA and CDR2 SQIVND (reference sequence). Between the trimmed V and J ends, which lost 7 bases and 6 bases, there was a span of 15 bases. The CDR3 length is 14 residues.